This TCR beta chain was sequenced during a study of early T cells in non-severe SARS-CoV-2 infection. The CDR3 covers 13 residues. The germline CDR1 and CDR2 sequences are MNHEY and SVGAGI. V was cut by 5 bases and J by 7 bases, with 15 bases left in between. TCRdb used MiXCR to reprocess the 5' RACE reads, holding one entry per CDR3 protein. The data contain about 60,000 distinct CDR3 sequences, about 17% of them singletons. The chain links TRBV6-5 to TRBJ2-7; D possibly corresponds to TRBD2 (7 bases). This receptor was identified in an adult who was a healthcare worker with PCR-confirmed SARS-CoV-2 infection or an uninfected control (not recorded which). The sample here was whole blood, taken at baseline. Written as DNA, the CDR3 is TGTGCCAGCAGTGCAACAGGGCGGGGGGAGCAGTACTTC. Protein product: CASSATGRGEQYF.